The next 11 T cell receptor beta chains were all read from a single sample in a study of early T cells in non-severe SARS-CoV-2 infection. One entry per CDR3 protein, called by TCRdb with MiXCR from the 5' RACE reads. The sample carries about 80,000 distinct CDR3 sequences, 10% to 15% recorded once. The source material was whole blood. These receptors came from an adult who was a healthcare worker with PCR-confirmed SARS-CoV-2 infection or an uninfected control (not recorded which).

At least ten counts were recorded for this clonotype. This chain uses TRBV6-4 with TRBJ2-3; 7 bases align to TRBD2. V shed 2 bases, J shed 5 bases, and the junction held 7 bases outside the gene matches. The CDR3 has 15 amino acids. Germline V gene sequence: CDR1 MRHNA, CDR2 SNTAGT. CDR3 in DNA: TGTGCCAGCAGTGACAAGGCGGGAGAGGGAGATACGCAGTATTTT. Translated: CASSDKAGEGDTQYF.

The chain uses TRBV6-2 or TRBV6-3 and TRBJ2-1; 7 nucleotides match TRBD2. Germline V gene data show CDR1 as MNHEY and CDR2 as SVGEGT. The CDR3 is 16 amino acids. The V segment lost 5 bases and the J segment 11 bases; nucleotides outside the gene matches: 18. CDR3: CASSGRGERTSHQQFF. In DNA, the CDR3 is TGTGCCAGCAGTGGACGAGGAGAGCGGACTAGTCATCAGCAGTTCTTC.

This clonotype has ten or more counts. The chain has TRBV27 and TRBJ2-1, with D maybe TRBD1 (5 bases). The germline V gene has CDR1 MNHEY and CDR2 SMNVEV (reference sequence). The CDR3 totals 13 residues. Trimming pared 6 bases from V and 4 bases from J, leaving 10 bases between. In DNA form, the CDR3 reads TGTGCCAGCAGCCCTAGGGGATACAATGAGCAGTTCTTC. Its translation is CASSPRGYNEQFF.

This clonotype was counted only a few times. This rearrangement joins TRBV12-3 or TRBV12-4 to TRBJ1-4; D unresolved. V gave up 5 bases and J gave up 0 bases, with 7 bases separating them. This CDR3 spans 14 amino acids. CDR3 in DNA: TGTGCCAGCAGTGGGGTTACAACTAATGAAAAACTGTTTTTT. Protein: CASSGVTTNEKLFF.

This clonotype was counted many times. The V call is TRBV15, the J call TRBJ2-1; D may match TRBD1 or TRBD2 (5 bases each). This CDR3 contains 14 residues. Germline loops: CDR1 LNHNV, CDR2 YYDKDF (reference sequence). The V end was cut by 0 bases, the J end by 9 bases, with 12 bases between. CDR3 amino acids: CATSREGDVGEQFF. The CDR3 region has the DNA TGTGCCACCAGCAGAGAGGGGGATGTGGGTGAGCAGTTCTTC.

The V and J genes are TRBV12-3 or TRBV12-4 and TRBJ1-4; no clear D gene. The CDR3 runs to 13 residues. The ends were cut back, 3 bases at V and 4 bases at J, with 6 bases in the middle. The CDR3 spells CASSFKSNEKLFF. The CDR3 DNA sequence: TGTGCCAGCAGTTTCAAAAGTAATGAAAAACTGTTTTTT.

There are many counts of this clonotype. V usage is TRBV28 and J usage is TRBJ2-1; no firm D call. V was cut by 6 bases and J by 7 bases, with 4 bases left in between. Germline CDR1 reads MDHEN; CDR2 reads SYDVKM. The CDR3 is 10 residues long. CDR3 DNA sequence: TGTGCCAGCAGCCTTAATGAGCAGTTCTTC. Its protein product is CASSLNEQFF.

This clonotype was found a few times. The chain has TRBV3-1 and TRBJ2-6; D gene unclear. The CDR3 consists of 14 residues. V lost 5 bases, J lost 0 bases, and 5 bases lay in between. Germline V CDR1 and CDR2: LGHDT, YNNKEL (reference sequence). CDR3 protein: CASSRDSGANVLTF. CDR3 nucleotides: TGTGCCAGCAGCAGGGACTCTGGGGCCAACGTCCTGACTTTC.

The rearrangement joins TRBV28 to TRBJ2-7, with 7 nucleotides matching TRBD2. Germline CDR1 reads MDHEN; CDR2 reads SYDVKM. After removal of 2 bases from V and 2 bases from J, the junction contained 6 bases not matched to a gene. This CDR3 has 15 residues. The CDR3 spells CASSLKGRAAYEQYF. The DNA for the CDR3 is TGTGCCAGCAGTTTAAAGGGGAGGGCTGCCTACGAGCAGTACTTC.

This clonotype was counted many times. The rearrangement joins TRBV29-1 to TRBJ2-3; D not resolved. CDR1 is SQVTM, CDR2 ANQGSEA, per germline. V lost 5 bases and J 4 bases, leaving 7 bases between the germline ends. This CDR3 contains 11 residues. CDR3: CSVTVADTQYF. The CDR3 nucleotides are TGCAGCGTTACAGTCGCAGATACGCAGTATTTT.

This clonotype has more than one count but fewer than ten. The gene calls are TRBV11-2 and TRBJ2-5; 12 nucleotides agree with TRBD2. The CDR3 is made up of 17 amino acids. Unmatched junction bases numbered 6, after V lost 1 base and J lost 3 bases. Germline loops: CDR1 SGHAT, CDR2 FQNNGV. This chain's CDR3 is CASSLGSWTSGEETQYF. The CDR3 region has the DNA TGTGCCAGCAGCTTAGGGAGTTGGACTAGCGGGGAAGAGACCCAGTACTTC. Full variable domain (remainder filled in from reference TRBV11-2 and TRBJ2-5): EAGVAQSPRYKIIEKRQSVAFWCNPISGHATLYWYQQILGQGPKLLIQFQNNGVVDDSQLPKDRFSAERLKGVDSTLKIQPAKLEDSAVYLCASSLGSWTSGEETQYFGPGTRLLVL.